This note documents a single T cell receptor (beta chain) sequence. The conserved closing phenylalanine or tryptophan is absent in this CDR3, likely reflecting a read error. The limits of the CDR3 on the DNA are not certain, so only TCRdb's listed CDR3 is given. Germline lookup yields CDR1 LNHDA and CDR2 SQIVND (reference sequence). The CDR3 totals 8 residues, both ends included. This record belongs to a study of CD8 T cells in Susac syndrome. TEMRA cells underwent FACS enrichment and CD8+ and CD4+ T cells underwent negative isolation. Reverse transcription of roughly 0.5 to 1 ug RNA was carried out with random hexamers. Via MiXCR, TCRdb re-called the immunoSEQ multiplex PCR reads, giving one row per CDR3 protein. The data contain around 130,000 distinct CDR3 sequences, around nine tenths of them singletons.

J is TRBJ1-1 and V is TRBV19; TRBD1 is the table's D call, not checked against the DNA. The receptor was isolated from a human donor with multiple sclerosis. Sequencing used CD8+ T cells from PBMCs. CDR3 loop: CASSMGKV.